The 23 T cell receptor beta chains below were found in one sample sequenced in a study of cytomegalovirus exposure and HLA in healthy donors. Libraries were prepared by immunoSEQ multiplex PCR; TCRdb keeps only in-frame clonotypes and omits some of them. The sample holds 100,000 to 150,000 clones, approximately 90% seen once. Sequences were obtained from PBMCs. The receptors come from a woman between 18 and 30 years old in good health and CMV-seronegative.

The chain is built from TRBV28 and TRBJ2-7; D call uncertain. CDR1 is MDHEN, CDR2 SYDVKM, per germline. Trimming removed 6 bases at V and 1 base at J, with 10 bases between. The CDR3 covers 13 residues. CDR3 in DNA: TGTGCCAGCAGCCTTCAGAAGTCCTACGAGCAGTACTTC. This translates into CASSLQKSYEQYF. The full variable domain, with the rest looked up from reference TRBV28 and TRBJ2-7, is DVKVTQSSRYLVKRTGEKVFLECVQDMDHENMFWYRQDPGLGLRLIYFSYDVKMKEKGDIPEGYSVSREKKERFSLILESASTNQTSMYLCASSLQKSYEQYFGPGTRLTVT.

Written as DNA, the CDR3 is TGTGCCACACAGGGATCGGGAGATACGCAGTATTTT. Protein product: CATQGSGDTQYF. V gene TRBV28 combines with J gene TRBJ2-3; a weak D match, TRBD1 (6 bases). CDR1 is MDHEN and CDR2 is SYDVKM in the germline V gene. The V end lost 10 bases, the J end lost 5 bases, and 13 bases lay between the germline ends. The CDR3 consists of 12 residues.

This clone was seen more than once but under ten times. DNA for the CDR3: TGTGCTAGTGGGGTGGGTCAGGCCTACGAGCAGTACTTC. As protein: CASGVGQAYEQYF. The chain links TRBV12-5 to TRBJ2-7; D not resolved. The germline V and J ends were trimmed by 6 bases and 2 bases, with 11 bases remaining between them. The CDR3 contains 13 residues. Germline V gives CDR1 LGHNT, CDR2 FRNRAP.

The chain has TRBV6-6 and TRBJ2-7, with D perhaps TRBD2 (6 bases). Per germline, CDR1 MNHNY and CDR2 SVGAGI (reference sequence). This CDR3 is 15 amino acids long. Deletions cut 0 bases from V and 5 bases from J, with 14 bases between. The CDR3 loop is CASSYSRGGGNEQYF. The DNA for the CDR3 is TGTGCCAGCAGTTACTCGAGGGGTGGGGGGAACGAGCAGTACTTC.

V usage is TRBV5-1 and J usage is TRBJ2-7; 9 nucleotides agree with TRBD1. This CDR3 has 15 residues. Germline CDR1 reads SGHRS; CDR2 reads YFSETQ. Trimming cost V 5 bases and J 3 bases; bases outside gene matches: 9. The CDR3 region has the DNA TGCGCCAGCAGAGGACAGGGGCGCGTATACTACGAGCAGTACTTC. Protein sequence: CASRGQGRVYYEQYF.

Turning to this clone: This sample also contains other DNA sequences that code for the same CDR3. This CDR3 is CASSLGSSYEQYF. In nucleotides, the CDR3 is TGTGCCAGCAGCTTGGGGAGCTCCTACGAGCAGTACTTC. The V call is TRBV5-6, the J call TRBJ2-7; D is uncertain. Per the germline V gene, CDR1 is SGHDT and CDR2 is YYEEEE. The V gene lost 0 bases and the J gene lost 0 bases, with 4 bases spanning the gap. This CDR3 spans 13 amino acids.

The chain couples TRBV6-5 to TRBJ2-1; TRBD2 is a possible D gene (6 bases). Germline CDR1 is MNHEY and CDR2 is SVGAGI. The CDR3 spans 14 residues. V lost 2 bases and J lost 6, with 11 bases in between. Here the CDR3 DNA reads TGTGCCAGCAGTTACGGGGACTCTGGCAATGAGCAGTTCTTC. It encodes CASSYGDSGNEQFF.

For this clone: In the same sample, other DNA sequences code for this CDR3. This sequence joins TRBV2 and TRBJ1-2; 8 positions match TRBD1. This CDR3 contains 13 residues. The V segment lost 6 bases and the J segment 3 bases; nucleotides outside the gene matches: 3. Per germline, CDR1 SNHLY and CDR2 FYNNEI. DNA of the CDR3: TGTGCCAGCAGCGAACAGGGGGACTATGGCTACACCTTC. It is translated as CASSEQGDYGYTF.

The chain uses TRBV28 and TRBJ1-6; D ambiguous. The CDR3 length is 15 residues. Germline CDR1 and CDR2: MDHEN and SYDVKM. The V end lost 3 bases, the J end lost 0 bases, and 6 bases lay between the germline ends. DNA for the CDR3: TGTGCCAGCAGTTTTGCAGGCTCCTATAATTCACCCCTCCACTTT. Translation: CASSFAGSYNSPLHF.

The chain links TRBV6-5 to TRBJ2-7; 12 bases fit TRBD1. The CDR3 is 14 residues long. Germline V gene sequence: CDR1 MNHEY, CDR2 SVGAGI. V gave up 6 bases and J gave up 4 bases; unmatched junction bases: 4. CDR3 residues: CASRPGQGAYEQYF. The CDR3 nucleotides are TGTGCCAGCAGGCCGGGACAGGGGGCTTACGAGCAGTACTTC.

In DNA, the CDR3 is TGTGCCAGCAGTGAAAGGAGCTCTGGAAACACCATATATTTT. Protein sequence: CASSERSSGNTIYF. The chain couples TRBV2 to TRBJ1-3; no clear D gene. CDR1 is SNHLY and CDR2 is FYNNEI in the germline V gene. V was shortened by 2 bases and J by 0 bases, with 5 bases between the two germline ends. The CDR3 runs 14 residues.

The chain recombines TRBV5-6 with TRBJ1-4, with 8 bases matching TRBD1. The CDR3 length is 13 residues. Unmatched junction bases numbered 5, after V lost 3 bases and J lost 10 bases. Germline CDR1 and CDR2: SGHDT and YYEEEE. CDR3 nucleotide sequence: TGTGCCAGCAGCTCCGGACAGGGCGGAAAACTGTTTTTT. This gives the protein CASSSGQGGKLFF.

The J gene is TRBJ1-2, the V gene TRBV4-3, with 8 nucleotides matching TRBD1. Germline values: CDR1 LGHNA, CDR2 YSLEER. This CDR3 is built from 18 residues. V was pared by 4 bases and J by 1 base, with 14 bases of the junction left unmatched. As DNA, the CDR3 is TGCGCCAGCAGCCCTGACAGGATCTGGACAGGGATTAACTATGGCTACACCTTC. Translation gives CASSPDRIWTGINYGYTF.

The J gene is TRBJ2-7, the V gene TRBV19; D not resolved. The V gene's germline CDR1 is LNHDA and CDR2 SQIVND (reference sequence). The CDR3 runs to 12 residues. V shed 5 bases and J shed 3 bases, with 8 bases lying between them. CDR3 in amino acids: CASSSRNYEQYF. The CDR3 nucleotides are TGTGCCAGTAGTTCGCGGAACTACGAGCAGTACTTC. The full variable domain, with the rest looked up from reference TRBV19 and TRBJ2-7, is DGGITQSPKYLFRKEGQNVTLSCEQNLNHDAMYWYRQDPGQGLRLIYYSQIVNDFQKGDIAEGYSVSREKKESFPLTVTSAQKNPTAFYLCASSSRNYEQYFGPGTRLTVT.

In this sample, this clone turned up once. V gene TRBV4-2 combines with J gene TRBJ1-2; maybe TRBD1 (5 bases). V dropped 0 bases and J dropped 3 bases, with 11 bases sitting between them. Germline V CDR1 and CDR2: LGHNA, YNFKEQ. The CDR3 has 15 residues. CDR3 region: CASSQDLGADYGYTF. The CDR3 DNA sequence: TGTGCCAGCAGCCAAGACTTAGGGGCGGACTATGGCTACACCTTC.

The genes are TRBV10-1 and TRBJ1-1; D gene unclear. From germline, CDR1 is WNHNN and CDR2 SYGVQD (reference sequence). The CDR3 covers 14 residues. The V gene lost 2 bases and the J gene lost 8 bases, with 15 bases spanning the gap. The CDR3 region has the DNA TGCGCCAGCAGTGAGGAGCCACTGGCGGTGGAAGCTTTCTTT. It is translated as CASSEEPLAVEAFF.

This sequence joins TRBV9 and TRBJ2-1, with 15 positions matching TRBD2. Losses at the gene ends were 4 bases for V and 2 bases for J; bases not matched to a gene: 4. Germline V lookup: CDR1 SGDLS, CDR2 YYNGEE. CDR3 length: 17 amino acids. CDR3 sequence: CASSPGLAGGPYNEQFF. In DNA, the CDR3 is TGTGCCAGCAGCCCGGGACTAGCGGGAGGCCCCTACAATGAGCAGTTCTTC.

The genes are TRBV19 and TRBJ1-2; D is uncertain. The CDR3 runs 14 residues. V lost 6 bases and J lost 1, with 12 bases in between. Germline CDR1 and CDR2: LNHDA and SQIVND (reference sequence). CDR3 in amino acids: CASSQLGGNYGYTF. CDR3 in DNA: TGTGCCAGTAGCCAACTCGGAGGTAACTATGGCTACACCTTC.

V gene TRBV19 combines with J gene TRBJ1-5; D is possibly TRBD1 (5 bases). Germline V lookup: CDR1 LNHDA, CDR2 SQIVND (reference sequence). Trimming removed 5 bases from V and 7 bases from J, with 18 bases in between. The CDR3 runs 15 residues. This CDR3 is CASSAHPQGEQPQHF. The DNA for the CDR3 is TGTGCCAGTAGTGCCCACCCCCAAGGGGAACAGCCCCAGCATTTT.

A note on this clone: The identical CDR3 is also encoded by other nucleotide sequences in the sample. The CDR3 here is CATSRGGGYGYTF. The DNA for the CDR3 is TGTGCCACCAGCAGAGGAGGAGGGTATGGCTACACCTTC. The chain recombines TRBV15 with TRBJ1-2, with unresolved D. Germline V gene sequence: CDR1 LNHNV, CDR2 YYDKDF (reference sequence). V lost 1 base, J lost 5 bases, and 8 bases lay in between. This CDR3 has 13 residues.

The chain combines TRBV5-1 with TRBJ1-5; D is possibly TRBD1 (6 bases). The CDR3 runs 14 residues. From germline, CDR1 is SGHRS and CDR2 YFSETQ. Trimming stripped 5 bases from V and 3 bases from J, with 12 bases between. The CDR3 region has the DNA TGCGCCAGCAGTGAGGGGGATATCAATCAGCCCCAGCATTTT. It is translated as CASSEGDINQPQHF.

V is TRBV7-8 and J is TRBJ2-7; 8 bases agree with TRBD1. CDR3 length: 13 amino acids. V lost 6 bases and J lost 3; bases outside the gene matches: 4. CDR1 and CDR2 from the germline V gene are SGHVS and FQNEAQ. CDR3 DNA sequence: TGTGCCAGCAGACAGGGGGGAGGCTACGAGCAGTACTTC. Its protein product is CASRQGGGYEQYF.

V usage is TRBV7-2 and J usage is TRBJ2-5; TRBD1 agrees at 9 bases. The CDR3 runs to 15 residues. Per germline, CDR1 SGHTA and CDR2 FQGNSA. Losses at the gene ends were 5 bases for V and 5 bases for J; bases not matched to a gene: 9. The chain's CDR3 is CASSMGDRAKETQYF. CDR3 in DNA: TGTGCCAGCAGCATGGGGGACAGGGCTAAGGAGACCCAGTACTTC.